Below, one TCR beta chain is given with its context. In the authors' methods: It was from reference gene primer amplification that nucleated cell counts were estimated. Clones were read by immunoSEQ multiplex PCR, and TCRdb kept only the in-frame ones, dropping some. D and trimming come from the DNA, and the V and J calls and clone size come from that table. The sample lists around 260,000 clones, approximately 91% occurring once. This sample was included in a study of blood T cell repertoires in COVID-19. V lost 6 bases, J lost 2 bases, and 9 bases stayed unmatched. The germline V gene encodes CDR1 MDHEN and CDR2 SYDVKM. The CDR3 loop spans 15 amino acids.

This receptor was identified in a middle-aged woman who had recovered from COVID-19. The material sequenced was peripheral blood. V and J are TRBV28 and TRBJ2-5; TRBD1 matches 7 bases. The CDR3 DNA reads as TGTGCCAGCAGAGTCTCGGGACAGAAACAAGAGACCCAGTACTTC. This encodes CASRVSGQKQETQYF.